Included here is one T cell receptor (beta chain) sequence, with context. Under the authors' procedure: Reference gene primer amplification gave nucleated cell count estimates. The repertoire was sequenced with immunoSEQ multiplex PCR; TCRdb's copy has only in-frame clones and lacks some. Clone size and the V and J calls come from that table; the DNA yielded D and trimming. The sample holds around 340,000 clones, 80% to 90% seen once. Trimming stripped 1 base from V and 9 bases from J, with 7 bases between. Germline lookup yields CDR1 LGHNT and CDR2 FRNRAP. This CDR3 region has 12 residues. The data were obtained in a study of blood T cell repertoires in COVID-19. The wider study: Acute-phase and convalescent COVID-19 samples originated in the United States, Italy and Spain. PBMCs, B-cell-depleted T cells, or T cells provided the cDNA or gDNA that made up the material.

The V and J genes are TRBV12-5 and TRBJ1-5; D possibly corresponds to TRBD1 (5 bases). Sequencing was carried out using peripheral blood. The receptor comes from a man aged 25-40 years with active or convalescent COVID-19. The chain's CDR3 is CASGLDTGPQHF. The CDR3 DNA reads as TGTGCTAGTGGTTTGGATACAGGGCCCCAGCATTTT.